This T cell receptor (beta chain) was recovered during a study of immune cell composition in non-small cell lung cancer. General study points: Overall clonality, unlike maximal tumour-associated clone frequency, did not predict TIL reactivity.

With regard to this clone: What it binds is unknown.

The data were produced by immunoSEQ multiplex PCR, yet TCRdb's version contains in-frame clones alone and is incomplete. The table includes several thousand clones, 70% detected once. Frozen unsorted single-cell suspensions supplied the genomic DNA. Deletions cut 2 bases from V and 5 bases from J, with 15 bases between. There are 16 residues in the CDR3. Germline CDR1 and CDR2: SGHTA and FQGNSA. This chain joins TRBV7-2 and TRBJ2-2, with a weak D call TRBD2 (7 bases). The receptor's source is a human donor with non-small cell lung cancer. The material sequenced was lung tumor tissue. CDR3 in amino acids: CASSLSRGARTGELFF. CDR3 nucleotides: TGTGCCAGCAGCTTAAGTCGGGGGGCGCGAACCGGGGAGCTGTTTTTT.